Listed below are T cell receptor beta chains from one sample, sequenced in a study of blood T cell repertoires in COVID-19. Produced via immunoSEQ multiplex PCR; TCRdb's table is partial and in-frame only. The data contain roughly 300,000 clones, roughly 90% of them seen just once; the ten biggest clones take up roughly 18%. Sequencing was done on a sample of PBMCs or T cells enriched from blood (not recorded which). The receptor source for this set is a woman aged 25 to 39 who had recovered from COVID-19. The CDR3 runs from the conserved cysteine through the conserved F or W. The D gene is left open where the match is weak. Clone sizes are given selectively: once, few, many, or a class where the clone is expanded.

j_call | v_call | d_call | clone_size | cdr3_aa | cdr3_nt
TRBJ1-5 | TRBV4-2 | TRBD1 | . | CASSLTGGDNQPQHF | TGTGCCAGCAGCCTGACAGGGGGCGACAATCAGCCCCAGCATTTT
TRBJ1-6 | TRBV5-6 | TRBD1 | once | CASSLYLGTGNSPLHF | TGTGCCAGCAGCTTGTATCTCGGGACAGGGAATTCACCCCTCCACTTT
TRBJ1-1 | TRBV11-2 | TRBD1 | . | CASSLERTGRPEAFF | TGTGCCAGCAGCTTAGAGAGGACAGGGCGGCCTGAAGCTTTCTTT
TRBJ2-2 | TRBV2 | . | . | CASKGSQGYTGELFF | TGTGCCAGCAAGGGTAGTCAGGGCTATACCGGGGAGCTGTTTTTT
TRBJ2-7 | TRBV4-2 | TRBD2 | . | CASSVRGAEQYF | TGTGCCAGCAGCGTGCGGGGGGCCGAGCAGTACTTC
TRBJ2-1 | TRBV28 | TRBD2 | . | CASSFLAGVLSSYNEQFF | TGTGCCAGCAGTTTTCTAGCGGGGGTTTTGAGCTCCTACAATGAGCAGTTCTTC
TRBJ2-7 | TRBV7-9 | TRBD2 | few | CASSWRSGVDEQYF | TGTGCCAGCAGCTGGCGTAGCGGGGTGGACGAGCAGTACTTC
TRBJ2-7 | TRBV29-1 | . | . | CSALKGVQYF | TGCAGCGCCCTAAAGGGGGTGCAGTACTTC
TRBJ2-3 | TRBV24-1 | . | . | CATSGPGLAHTDTQYF | TGTGCCACCAGTGGCCCGGGACTCGCCCACACAGATACGCAGTATTTT
TRBJ2-7 | TRBV18 | TRBD2 | . | CASSPKKSLAGGGEQYF | TGTGCCAGCTCACCCAAAAAATCCCTAGCGGGAGGAGGCGAGCAGTACTTC
TRBJ1-6 | TRBV19 | . | . | CASSVGSSYNSPLHF | TGTGCCAGTAGTGTGGGGAGCTCCTATAATTCACCCCTCCACTTT
TRBJ2-6 | TRBV6-2/TRBV6-3 | . | . | CASSSRAGANVLTF | TGTGCCAGCAGTAGCAGGGCTGGGGCCAACGTCCTGACTTTC
TRBJ2-7 | TRBV12-5 | . | . | CASGTTFSEQYF | TGTGCTAGTGGTACGACTTTCTCCGAGCAGTACTTC
TRBJ2-1 | TRBV7-3 | . | . | CASSPTRLNNEQFF | TGTGCCAGCAGCCCGACTAGACTGAACAATGAGCAGTTCTTC
TRBJ2-5 | TRBV19 | . | . | CASRPRTNQETQYF | TGTGCCAGTAGACCCCGGACAAATCAAGAGACCCAGTACTTC
TRBJ2-7 | TRBV3-1/TRBV3-2 | . | . | CASSQGRGSYEQYF | TGTGCCAGCAGCCAAGGTCGGGGATCCTACGAGCAGTACTTC
TRBJ2-7 | TRBV28 | . | . | CASSLTRNYEQYF | TGTGCCAGCAGTTTAACGCGGAACTACGAGCAGTACTTC
TRBJ2-7 | TRBV7-6 | TRBD1 | . | CASSSTGTGGSYEQYF | TGTGCCAGCAGCTCGACCGGGACAGGGGGCTCCTACGAGCAGTACTTC
TRBJ1-1 | TRBV2 | . | . | CASSLNTEAFF | TGTGCCAGCAGCCTAAACACTGAAGCTTTCTTT
TRBJ2-7 | TRBV5-8 | . | . | CASSLFGSSYEQYF | TGTGCCAGCAGCTTGTTCGGTAGCTCCTACGAGCAGTACTTC
TRBJ1-4 | TRBV6-5 | . | . | CASSHRSSNEKLFF | TGTGCCAGCAGCCACAGGTCCTCCAATGAAAAACTGTTTTTT
TRBJ1-5 | TRBV28 | . | . | CASSLYRPGGHGNQPQHF | TGTGCCAGCAGTTTATATAGGCCGGGGGGACATGGCAATCAGCCCCAGCATTTT
TRBJ2-7 | TRBV5-6 | TRBD2 | . | CASSAVSGTATGQYF | TGTGCCAGCAGCGCCGTTAGCGGGACCGCTACGGGGCAGTACTTC
TRBJ1-4 | TRBV5-1 | TRBD1 | . | CASALQGAGEKLFF | TGCGCCAGCGCCTTACAGGGGGCAGGAGAAAAACTGTTTTTT
TRBJ1-3 | TRBV19 | TRBD1 | . | CASSPRQGYTIYF | TGTGCCAGTAGTCCCCGACAGGGATACACCATATATTTT
TRBJ2-1 | TRBV3-1/TRBV3-2 | . | once | CASSHEGSEQFF | TGTGCCAGCAGCCATGAAGGGAGTGAGCAGTTCTTC
TRBJ1-6 | TRBV7-6 | . | . | CASSAENLNSPLHF | TGTGCCAGCAGCGCAGAAAACCTTAATTCACCCCTCCACTTT
TRBJ1-2 | TRBV9 | TRBD1 | . | CASSAESGDRVCTF | TGTGCCAGCAGCGCCGAGTCCGGCGACAGGGTTTGCACCTTC
TRBJ1-3 | TRBV3-1/TRBV3-2 | . | . | CASGRRLSSGNTIYF | TGTGCCAGCGGGCGGAGACTAAGCTCTGGAAACACCATATATTTT
TRBJ1-1 | TRBV7-8 | . | . | CASSLVRQGRTEAFF | TGTGCCAGCAGCTTAGTTCGCCAGGGAAGAACTGAAGCTTTCTTT
TRBJ1-4 | TRBV28 | TRBD1 | . | CASRQGAKLFF | TGTGCCAGTAGACAGGGGGCAAAACTGTTTTTT
TRBJ1-5 | TRBV6-1 | . | . | CASSENAGGGLGPQHF | TGTGCCAGCAGTGAAAATGCAGGTGGGGGCTTAGGGCCCCAGCATTTT
TRBJ1-2 | TRBV28 | . | . | CASTPIGGALGYGYTF | TGTGCCAGCACTCCTATAGGAGGTGCCTTGGGCTATGGCTACACCTTC
TRBJ1-1 | TRBV19 | . | . | CASSIMWDAGTEAFF | TGTGCCAGTAGTATAATGTGGGACGCGGGGACTGAAGCTTTCTTT
TRBJ2-3 | TRBV20-1 | . | . | CSASGSGTTDTQYF | TGCAGTGCTAGTGGTAGCGGAACCACAGATACGCAGTATTTT
TRBJ2-1 | TRBV11-2 | . | . | CASKGTDSYNEQFF | TGTGCCAGCAAAGGGACTGACTCCTACAATGAGCAGTTCTTC
TRBJ1-1 | TRBV5-1 | . | . | CASRTTGYAEAFF | TGCGCCAGCAGAACCACGGGGTACGCTGAAGCTTTCTTT
TRBJ1-6 | TRBV12-5 | . | . | CASGLWSGYNSPLHF | TGTGCTAGTGGTTTGTGGTCAGGATATAATTCACCCCTCCACTTT
TRBJ1-5 | TRBV5-5 | . | . | CASSFTYSNQPQHF | TGTGCCAGCAGCTTTACCTATAGCAATCAGCCCCAGCATTTT
TRBJ2-2 | TRBV7-8 | TRBD2 | . | CASSLNPGLAESRWELFF | TGTGCCAGCAGCTTGAACCCGGGACTAGCGGAGTCAAGGTGGGAGCTGTTTTTT
TRBJ2-7 | TRBV28 | . | . | CASSLPGNEQYF | TGTGCCAGCAGCCTCCCCGGGAACGAGCAGTACTTC
TRBJ1-1 | TRBV19 | . | once | CASSLRQARTEAFF | TGTGCCAGTAGTTTGAGACAGGCGCGCACTGAAGCTTTCTTT
TRBJ1-5 | TRBV19 | . | . | CASTPGQEGQPQHF | TGTGCTAGTACCCCAGGTCAGGAGGGTCAGCCCCAGCATTTT
TRBJ1-2 | TRBV19 | . | . | CASSISPPDGYTF | TGTGCCAGTAGTATCTCCCCTCCTGATGGCTACACCTTC
TRBJ1-5 | TRBV6-2/TRBV6-3 | . | . | CASSPVGRLGQPQHF | TGTGCCAGCAGTCCCGTGGGCAGACTAGGACAGCCCCAGCATTTT
TRBJ2-7 | TRBV7-2 | TRBD2 | . | CASSLAGAYEQYF | TGTGCCAGCAGTCTAGCGGGAGCCTACGAGCAGTACTTC
TRBJ2-7 | TRBV18 | TRBD1 | . | CASSPGQGAYEQYF | TGTGCCAGCTCACCGGGACAGGGGGCTTACGAGCAGTACTTC
TRBJ2-1 | TRBV4-2 | TRBD2 | . | CASSQRLAGGPVYNEQFF | TGTGCCAGCAGCCAGAGACTAGCGGGAGGGCCGGTGTACAATGAGCAGTTCTTC
TRBJ1-5 | TRBV19 | . | . | CASSIQAYSPQPQHF | TGTGCCAGTAGTATCCAGGCGTACTCCCCACAGCCCCAGCATTTT
TRBJ1-1 | TRBV18 | . | . | CASSPRTDTMNTEAFF | TGTGCCAGCTCACCTAGGACAGACACTATGAACACTGAAGCTTTCTTT
TRBJ1-5 | TRBV7-2 | TRBD1 | . | CASSTNGGTGWQPQHF | TGTGCCAGCAGCACTAACGGGGGGACAGGGTGGCAGCCCCAGCATTTT
TRBJ1-5 | TRBV23-1 | . | . | CASIREQPQHF | TGCGCCAGCATTAGAGAGCAGCCCCAGCATTTT
TRBJ2-2 | TRBV12-3/TRBV12-4 | TRBD2 | . | CASGREPNGELFF | TGTGCCAGCGGGAGGGAACCCAACGGGGAGCTGTTTTTT
TRBJ2-5 | TRBV11-3 | . | . | CASSWGVVETQYF | TGTGCCAGCAGCTGGGGAGTAGTAGAGACCCAGTACTTC
TRBJ2-7 | TRBV7-2 | . | . | CASSLAAEVRYEQYF | TGTGCCAGCAGCTTAGCAGCAGAGGTTCGCTACGAGCAGTACTTC